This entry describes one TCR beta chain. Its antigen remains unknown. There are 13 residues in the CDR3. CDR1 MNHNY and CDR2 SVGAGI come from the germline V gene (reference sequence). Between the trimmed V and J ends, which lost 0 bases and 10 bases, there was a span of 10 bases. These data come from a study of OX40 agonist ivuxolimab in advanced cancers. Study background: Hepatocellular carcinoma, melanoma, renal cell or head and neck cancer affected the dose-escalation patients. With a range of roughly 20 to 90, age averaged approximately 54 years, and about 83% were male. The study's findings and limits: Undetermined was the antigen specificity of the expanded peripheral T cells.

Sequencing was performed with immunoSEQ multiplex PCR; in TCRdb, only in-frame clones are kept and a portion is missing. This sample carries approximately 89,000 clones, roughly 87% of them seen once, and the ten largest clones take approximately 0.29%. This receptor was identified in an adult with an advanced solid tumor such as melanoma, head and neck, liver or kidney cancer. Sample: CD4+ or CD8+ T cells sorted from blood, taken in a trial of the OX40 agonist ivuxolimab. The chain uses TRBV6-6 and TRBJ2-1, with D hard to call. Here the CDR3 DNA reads TGTGCCAGCAGTTACTCGACGAAAGAGGAGCAGTTCTTC. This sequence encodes CASSYSTKEEQFF.